This entry describes one T cell receptor beta chain. Its antigen is undetermined. These data come from a study of cytomegalovirus exposure and HLA in healthy donors. The study, taken as a whole, reports: Reportedly, cytomegalovirus status was diagnosed with high sensitivity and specificity.

V lost 0 bases, J lost 6 bases, and 5 bases stayed unmatched. Germline CDR1 ENHRY, CDR2 SYGVKD. CDR3 length: 14 amino acids. Clones were sequenced by immunoSEQ multiplex PCR, and TCRdb holds only the in-frame ones, with some missing. This sample has about 130,000 clones; approximately 84% occur once, and the top ten carry 25% to 30%. The chain carries TRBV10-3 and TRBJ2-7; 7 nucleotides agree with TRBD1. This TCR was sampled from a man aged 25-45 years in good health and CMV-seropositive. Material for sequencing was PBMCs. The CDR3 reads CAISESTDRREQYF. The DNA for the CDR3 is TGTGCCATCAGTGAGTCGACGGACAGGCGCGAGCAGTACTTC.